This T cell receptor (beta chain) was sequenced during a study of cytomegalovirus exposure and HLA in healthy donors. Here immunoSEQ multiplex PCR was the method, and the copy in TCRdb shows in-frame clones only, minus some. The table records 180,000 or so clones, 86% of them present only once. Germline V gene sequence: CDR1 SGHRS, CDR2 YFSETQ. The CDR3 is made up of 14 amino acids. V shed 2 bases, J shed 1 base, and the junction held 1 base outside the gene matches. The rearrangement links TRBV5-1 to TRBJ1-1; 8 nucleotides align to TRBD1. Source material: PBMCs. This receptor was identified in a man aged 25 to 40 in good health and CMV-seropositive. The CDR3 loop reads CASSFGTGNTEAFF. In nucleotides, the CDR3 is TGCGCCAGCAGCTTCGGGACAGGGAACACTGAAGCTTTCTTT.